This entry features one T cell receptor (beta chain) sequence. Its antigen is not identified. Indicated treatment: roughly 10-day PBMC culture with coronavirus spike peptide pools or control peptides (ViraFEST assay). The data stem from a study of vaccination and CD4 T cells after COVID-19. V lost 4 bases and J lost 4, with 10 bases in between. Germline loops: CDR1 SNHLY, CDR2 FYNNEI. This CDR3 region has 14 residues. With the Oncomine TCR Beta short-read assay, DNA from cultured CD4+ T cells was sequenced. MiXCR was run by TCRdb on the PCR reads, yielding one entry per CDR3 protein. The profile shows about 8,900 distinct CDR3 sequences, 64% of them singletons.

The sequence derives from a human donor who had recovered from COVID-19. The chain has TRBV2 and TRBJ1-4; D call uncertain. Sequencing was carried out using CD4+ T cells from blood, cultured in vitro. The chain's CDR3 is CASSGGRVNEKLFF. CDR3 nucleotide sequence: TGTGCCAGCAGTGGAGGCAGAGTTAATGAAAAACTGTTTTTT.